The clone carrying this T cell receptor (beta chain) was found a few times. Antigen: not known. V was cut by 1 base and J by 10 bases, with 13 bases left in between. From germline, CDR1 is DFQATT and CDR2 SNEGSKA (reference sequence). This CDR3 comprises 12 residues. Library construction for TCR beta used iRepertoire HTBI primers and Arm-PCR of CDR3 regions. A single record per CDR3 protein comes from TCRdb applying MiXCR to the multiplex PCR reads. The sample contains a few hundred thousand distinct CDR3 sequences, about a quarter of which appear only once. This record comes from a study of regulatory T cells in long-lasting Graves disease. Study summary: Persistent Graves' disease required over 5 years of antithyroid drugs and positive TSH receptor antibodies. Points from the study as a whole: Shared public clonotypes totalled 2,741 in persistent patients, compared with around 930 in new patients. The TCR repertoire of persistent Graves' patients was less diverse than that of newly diagnosed ones.

Described time point: persistent/refractory GD, antithyroid drugs over 5 years with positive TRAb. Isolated PBMC RNA provided the starting material for the TCR library. A volume of nine milliliters of peripheral blood was collected in EDTA tubes. The material sequenced was peripheral blood mononuclear cells (PBMCs), taken when the disease was refractory, from a patient treated with antithyroid drugs. The receptor comes from a female donor with Graves disease. This rearrangement joins TRBV20-1 to TRBJ1-1; maybe TRBD1 (5 bases). CDR3 nucleotide sequence: TGCAGTGCTAGAGGGATAGGGGACTCAGCTTTCTTT. It is translated as CSARGIGDSAFF.